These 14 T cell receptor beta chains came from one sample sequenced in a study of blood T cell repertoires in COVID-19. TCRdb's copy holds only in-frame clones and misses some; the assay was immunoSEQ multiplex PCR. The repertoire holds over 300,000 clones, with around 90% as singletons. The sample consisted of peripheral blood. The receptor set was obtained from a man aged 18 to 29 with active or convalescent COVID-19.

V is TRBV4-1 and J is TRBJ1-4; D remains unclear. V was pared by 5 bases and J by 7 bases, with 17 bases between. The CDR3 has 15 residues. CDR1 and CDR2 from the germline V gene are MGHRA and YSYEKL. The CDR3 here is CASSSEWTGSEKLFF. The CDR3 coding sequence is TGCGCCAGCAGCTCCGAATGGACTGGCTCTGAAAAACTGTTTTTT.

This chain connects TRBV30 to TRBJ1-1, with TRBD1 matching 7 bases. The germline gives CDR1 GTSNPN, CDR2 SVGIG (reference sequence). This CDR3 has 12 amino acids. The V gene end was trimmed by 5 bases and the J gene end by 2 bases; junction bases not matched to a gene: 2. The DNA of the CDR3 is TGTGCCTGGGGGACAGCTAACACTGAAGCTTTCTTT. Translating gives CAWGTANTEAFF.

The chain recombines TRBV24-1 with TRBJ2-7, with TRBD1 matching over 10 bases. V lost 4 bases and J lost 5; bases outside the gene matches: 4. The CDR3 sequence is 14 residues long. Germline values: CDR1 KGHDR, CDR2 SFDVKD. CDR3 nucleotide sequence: TGTGCCACCAGTGAACGGGACAGGGGAAACGAGCAGTACTTC. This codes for CATSERDRGNEQYF.

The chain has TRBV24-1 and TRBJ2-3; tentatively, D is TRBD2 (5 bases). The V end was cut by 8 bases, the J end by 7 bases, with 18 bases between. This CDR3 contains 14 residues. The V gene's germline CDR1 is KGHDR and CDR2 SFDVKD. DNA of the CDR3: TGTGCCACCATGGGTGTCGGGGAAGCTTATACGCAGTATTTT. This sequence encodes CATMGVGEAYTQYF.

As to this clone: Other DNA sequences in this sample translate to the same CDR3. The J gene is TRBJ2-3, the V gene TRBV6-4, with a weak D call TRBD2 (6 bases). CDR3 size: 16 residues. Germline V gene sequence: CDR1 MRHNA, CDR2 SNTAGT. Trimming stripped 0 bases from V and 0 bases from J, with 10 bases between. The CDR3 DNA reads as TGTGCCAGCAGTGACTCCGGGGAGGTTAGCACAGATACGCAGTATTTT. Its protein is CASSDSGEVSTDTQYF.

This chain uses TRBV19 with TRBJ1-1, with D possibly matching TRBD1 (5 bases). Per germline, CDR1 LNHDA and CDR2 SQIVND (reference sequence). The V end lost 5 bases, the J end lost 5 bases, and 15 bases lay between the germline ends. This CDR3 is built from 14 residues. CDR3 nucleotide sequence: TGTGCCAGTAGTCCTGTGGGGGGAGGGACTGAAGCTTTCTTT. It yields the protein CASSPVGGGTEAFF. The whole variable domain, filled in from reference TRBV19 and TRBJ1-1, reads DGGITQSPKYLFRKEGQNVTLSCEQNLNHDAMYWYRQDPGQGLRLIYYSQIVNDFQKGDIAEGYSVSREKKESFPLTVTSAQKNPTAFYLCASSPVGGGTEAFFGQGTRLTVV.

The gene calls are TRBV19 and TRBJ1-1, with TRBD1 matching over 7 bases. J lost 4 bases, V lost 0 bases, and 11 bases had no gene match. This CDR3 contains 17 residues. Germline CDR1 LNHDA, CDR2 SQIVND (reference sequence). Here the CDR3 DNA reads TGTGCCAGTAGTATAGAGGCTGCAGGGGGGAGAGTCACTGAAGCTTTCTTT. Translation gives CASSIEAAGGRVTEAFF.

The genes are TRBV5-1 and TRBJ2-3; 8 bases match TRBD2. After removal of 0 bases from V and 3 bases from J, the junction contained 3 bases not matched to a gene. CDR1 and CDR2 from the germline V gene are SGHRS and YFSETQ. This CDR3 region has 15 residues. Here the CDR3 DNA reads TGCGCCAGCAGCTTGGTGGGACTAGGAACAGATACGCAGTATTTT. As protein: CASSLVGLGTDTQYF.

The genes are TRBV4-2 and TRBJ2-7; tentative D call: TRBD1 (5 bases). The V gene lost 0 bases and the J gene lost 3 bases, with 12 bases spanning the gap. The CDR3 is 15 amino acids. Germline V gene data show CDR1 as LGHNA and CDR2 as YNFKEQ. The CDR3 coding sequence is TGTGCCAGCAGCCAAGAATTCCGGCAGGGCTACGAGCAGTACTTC. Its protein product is CASSQEFRQGYEQYF.

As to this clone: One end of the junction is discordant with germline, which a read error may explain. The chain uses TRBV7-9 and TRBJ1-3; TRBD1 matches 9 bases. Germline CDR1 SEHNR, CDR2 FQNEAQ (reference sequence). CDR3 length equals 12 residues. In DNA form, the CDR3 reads TGTGCCAGCAGCTTAGCTCGACAGGGGGTGGGGTTT. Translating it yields CASSLARQGVGF.

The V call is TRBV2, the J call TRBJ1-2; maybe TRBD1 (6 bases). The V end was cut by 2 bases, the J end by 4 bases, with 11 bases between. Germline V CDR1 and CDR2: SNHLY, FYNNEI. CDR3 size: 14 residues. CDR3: CASSEYRVTYGYTF. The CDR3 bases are TGTGCCAGCAGTGAATACAGGGTTACCTATGGCTACACCTTC. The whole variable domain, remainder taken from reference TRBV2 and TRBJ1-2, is EPEVTQTPSHQVTQMGQEVILRCVPISNHLYFYWYRQILGQKVEFLVSFYNNEISEKSEIFDDQFSVERPDGSNFTLKIRSTKLEDSAMYFCASSEYRVTYGYTFGSGTRLTVV.

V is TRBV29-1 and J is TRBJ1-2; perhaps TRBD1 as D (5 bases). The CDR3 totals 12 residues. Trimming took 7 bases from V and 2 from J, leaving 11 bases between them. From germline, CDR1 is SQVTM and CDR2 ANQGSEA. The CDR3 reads CSGQTANYGYTF. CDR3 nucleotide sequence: TGCAGCGGACAGACAGCAAACTATGGCTACACCTTC. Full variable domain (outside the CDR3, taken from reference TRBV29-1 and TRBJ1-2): SAVISQKPSRDICQRGTSLTIQCQVDSQVTMMFWYRQQPGQSLTLIATANQGSEATYESGFVIDKFPISRPNLTFSTLTVSNMSPEDSSIYLCSGQTANYGYTFGSGTRLTVV.

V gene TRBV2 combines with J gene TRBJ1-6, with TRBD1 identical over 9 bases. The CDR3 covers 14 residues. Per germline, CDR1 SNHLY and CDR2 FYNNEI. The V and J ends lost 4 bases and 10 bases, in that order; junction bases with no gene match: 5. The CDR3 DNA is TGTGCCAGCAGTGGACAGGGGGTCCGCTCACCCCTCCACTTT. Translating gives CASSGQGVRSPLHF.

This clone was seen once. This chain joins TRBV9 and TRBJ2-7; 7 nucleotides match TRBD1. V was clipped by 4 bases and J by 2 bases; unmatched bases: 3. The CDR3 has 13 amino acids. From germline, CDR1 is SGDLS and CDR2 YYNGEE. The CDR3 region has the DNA TGTGCCAGCAGCACCGGGACAGCCTACGAGCAGTACTTC. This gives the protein CASSTGTAYEQYF.